This T cell receptor beta chain was recorded in a study of T-cell reconstitution after alpha-beta-depleted transplantation in children. General study findings and limits: Surviving recipient T cells and thymic progenitors accounted for the high day-60 TCRbeta diversity observed in some patients.

V dropped 8 bases and J dropped 2; count of bases not matched to a gene: 12. The CDR3 runs to 16 residues. CDR1 SNHLY and CDR2 FYNNEI come from the germline V gene. The sample holds many counts of this clonotype. Its matching antigen is unknown. Preparation of the TCRbeta library used unique molecular identifiers. TCRdb reprocessed the PCR reads via MiXCR and lists one record per CDR3 protein. This table holds approximately 240,000 distinct CDR3 sequences, about a tenth found once. V usage is TRBV2 and J usage is TRBJ2-3, with 8 bases lining up with TRBD1. Sequenced here: PBMCs, sampled before TCRalphabeta/CD19-depleted stem cell transplant. This TCR was recovered from a child less than two years old with acute myeloid leukemia, due to receive a stem cell transplant. The CDR3 nucleotides read TGTGCCAGCGCCGACGTGGGGACAGGAATCACAGATACGCAGTATTTT. Protein sequence: CASADVGTGITDTQYF.